This T cell receptor (beta chain) emerged from a study of blood T cells in healthy people across ages. PCR was performed a second time for about 7 to 11 cycles using a sample-barcoded 5' primer and a J-beta primer mix. Every cDNA was tagged by a template-switch adaptor with 12 random nucleotides. One entry per CDR3 protein, called by TCRdb with MiXCR from the 5' RACE reads. The table records over 1.5 million distinct CDR3 sequences, less than 50% of them present only once. Sequenced sample: blood. The receptor was isolated from a woman in her forties in good health.

CDR3: CASSQDGSHSGLAGSSSYEQYF. Here the CDR3 DNA reads TGCGCCAGCAGCCAAGATGGGTCCCATTCGGGACTAGCGGGGTCGAGCTCCTACGAGCAGTACTTC. The chain links TRBV4-3 to TRBJ2-7, with 13 bases lining up with TRBD2. J was trimmed by 0 bases and V by 0 bases; bases with no gene match: 17. The CDR3 sequence is 22 residues long. Germline-derived CDR1 and CDR2 are LGHNA and YSLEER.